The 22 T cell receptor beta chains below come from one sample, sequenced in a study of cytomegalovirus exposure and HLA in healthy donors (dated by TCRdb to between 2016 and 2019). The method was the immunoSEQ multiplex PCR assay. TCRdb provides this immuneACCESS table in a form limited to in-frame rearrangements. Some clones are lacking; in checked studies, under half of them reflect an unresolved V gene, and why the rest are absent is not known. This sample holds 110,000 or so clones; less than 90% were observed only once. Clones ranked in the top ten supply 4% to 5.5% of the sample. Source material: PBMCs. Source of these receptors: a man in his late teens or twenties in good health and CMV-seropositive.

This chain links TRBV7-8 with TRBJ2-3, with 8 positions matching TRBD2. The junction had 10 bases not matched to a gene; V was cut back by 4 bases and J by 4 bases. The CDR3 consists of 16 residues. Germline values: CDR1 SGHVS, CDR2 FQNEAQ. CDR3 bases: TGTGCCAGCAGCTCACGAATGGCGGGGGGACCAGATACGCAGTATTTT. Encoded protein: CASSSRMAGGPDTQYF.

The gene calls are TRBV5-1 and TRBJ2-3; 8 positions match TRBD2. Germline trimming cut 4 bases from V and 6 bases from J; bases unmatched to any gene: 4. CDR1 is SGHRS and CDR2 is YFSETQ in the germline V gene. The CDR3 contains 13 residues. CDR3 in amino acids: CASSGGLEDTQYF. The CDR3 DNA reads TGCGCCAGCAGCGGGGGACTAGAGGATACGCAGTATTTT.

The chain combines TRBV5-8 with TRBJ2-1; D gene uncertain. CDR1 and CDR2 from the germline V gene are SGHTS and YDEGEE. The V end was cut by 4 bases, the J end by 0 bases, with 11 bases between. The CDR3 length is 15 residues. The CDR3 here is CASSPRLSSYNEQFF. In nucleotides, the CDR3 is TGTGCCAGCAGCCCCAGGCTCAGCTCCTACAATGAGCAGTTCTTC.

CDR3 bases: TGTGCCAGCAGCCCACCGGGACTAGCGGGGGGTAATACAAAACAAGAGACCCAGTACTTC. It encodes CASSPPGLAGGNTKQETQYF. This chain connects TRBV5-4 to TRBJ2-5, with 15 bases matching TRBD2. Germline V gives CDR1 SGHNT, CDR2 YYREEE (reference sequence). The junction had 15 bases not matched to a gene; V was cut back by 4 bases and J by 2 bases. The CDR3 contains 20 residues.

The gene calls are TRBV7-2 and TRBJ2-1; 8 nucleotides agree with TRBD2. Unmatched junction bases numbered 7, after V lost 5 bases and J lost 4 bases. This CDR3 spans 15 amino acids. CDR1 is SGHTA, CDR2 FQGNSA, per germline. The CDR3 loop reads CASSDGGARYNEQFF. Here the CDR3 DNA reads TGTGCCAGCAGCGACGGGGGGGCTAGGTACAATGAGCAGTTCTTC.

The chain is built from TRBV18 and TRBJ1-2, with unresolved D. The V end lost 4 bases, the J end lost 0 bases, and 12 bases lay between the germline ends. The germline CDR1 and CDR2 sequences are KGHSH and LQKENI. This CDR3 spans 15 amino acids. CDR3 coding DNA: TGTGCCAGCTCACTAAACAGAGAAGCTAACTATGGCTACACCTTC. Translation: CASSLNREANYGYTF.

CDR3 residues: CASSLGQGEKLFF. CDR3 in DNA: TGTGCCAGCAGCTTGGGCCAGGGTGAAAAACTGTTTTTT. This chain connects TRBV5-6 to TRBJ1-4; possibly TRBD1 for D (5 bases). CDR3 length: 13 residues. Looked up from germline, CDR1 is SGHDT and CDR2 is YYEEEE. V shed 0 bases and J shed 7 bases, with 7 bases lying between them.

J is TRBJ1-3 and V is TRBV5-8, with 8 bases identical to TRBD1. The CDR3 length is 15 residues. The J segment lost 4 bases and the V segment lost 3 bases, leaving 6 bases of the junction unmatched. Germline V gene sequence: CDR1 SGHTS, CDR2 YDEGEE. The CDR3 reads CASSWTGSFGNTIYF. In DNA, the CDR3 is TGTGCCAGCAGCTGGACAGGGAGTTTCGGAAACACCATATATTTT. Looking up the rest from reference TRBV5-8 and TRBJ1-3 gives the full variable domain: EAGVTQSPTHLIKTRGQQATLRCSPISGHTSVYWYQQALGLGLQFLLWYDEGEERNRGNFPPRFSGRQFPNYSSELNVNALELEDSALYLCASSWTGSFGNTIYFGEGSWLTVV.

The genes are TRBV7-2 and TRBJ2-6; 10 bases line up with TRBD1. The germline V gene encodes CDR1 SGHTA and CDR2 FQGNSA. The CDR3 is 16 amino acids. Unmatched junction bases numbered 11, after V lost 3 bases and J lost 12 bases. CDR3 residues: CASSLQPGQGPGVLTF. DNA of the CDR3: TGTGCCAGCAGCTTGCAACCGGGACAGGGGCCAGGCGTCCTGACTTTC. Full variable domain (outside the CDR3, taken from reference TRBV7-2 and TRBJ2-6): GAGVSQSPSNKVTEKGKDVELRCDPISGHTALYWYRQSLGQGLEFLIYFQGNSAPDKSGLPSDRFSAERTGGSVSTLTIQRTQQEDSAVYLCASSLQPGQGPGVLTFGAGSRLTVL.

This clone was seen only once. The chain joins TRBV19 to TRBJ1-2; no clear D. Trimming cost V 3 bases and J 4 bases, with 6 bases left between them. CDR1 is LNHDA, CDR2 SQIVND, per germline (reference sequence). This CDR3 region has 12 residues. CDR3 bases: TGTGCCAGTAGTATCACCAGCTATGGCTACACCTTC. It is translated as CASSITSYGYTF.

The chain is built from TRBV5-4 and TRBJ2-7, with TRBD2 identical over 8 bases. CDR1 is SGHNT, CDR2 YYREEE, per germline (reference sequence). V lost 7 bases and J lost 6; bases outside the gene matches: 9. CDR3 length: 13 amino acids. The CDR3 DNA reads as TGTGCCAGCCATATCGGAGCGGGGGCCGAGCAGTACTTC. Protein: CASHIGAGAEQYF.

V gene TRBV9 combines with J gene TRBJ2-3; a weak D match, TRBD2 (7 bases). CDR3 size: 15 residues. V was clipped by 6 bases and J by 3 bases, with 17 bases between them. CDR1 and CDR2 (germline): SGDLS, YYNGEE. CDR3 amino acids: CASNAPGGATDTQYF. The CDR3 DNA reads TGTGCCAGCAACGCCCCGGGGGGCGCGACAGATACGCAGTATTTT.

This clone was detected once. V usage is TRBV19 and J usage is TRBJ1-5; D is uncertain. Germline V gene lookup returns CDR1 LNHDA and CDR2 SQIVND (reference sequence). CDR3 size: 14 residues. Trimming shortened V by 6 bases and J by 9 bases, and 18 bases separated the two germline ends. The CDR3 nucleotides read TGTGCCAGTAGCCCAACACCTCTACGGAGGCCCCAGCATTTT. Translating it yields CASSPTPLRRPQHF.

The V and J genes are TRBV5-1 and TRBJ2-2; 12 nucleotides align to TRBD2. Germline CDR1 reads SGHRS; CDR2 reads YFSETQ. The CDR3 totals 16 residues. After removal of 2 bases from V and 6 bases from J, the junction contained 5 bases not matched to a gene. CDR3 amino acids: CASSFRLAGESGELFF. In DNA, the CDR3 is TGCGCCAGCAGCTTCCGACTAGCGGGGGAGTCCGGGGAGCTGTTTTTT.

The rearrangement uses TRBV7-2 and TRBJ2-7, with 11 positions matching TRBD2. With 6 bases clipped from V and 3 bases from J, the junction kept 7 bases outside the gene matches. Germline assignment: CDR1 SGHTA and CDR2 FQGNSA. This CDR3 has 15 residues. The CDR3 nucleotides read TGTGCCAGCAGGCTGACTAGCGGGGTTGTCTACGAGCAGTACTTC. Amino acids: CASRLTSGVVYEQYF.

J is TRBJ2-7 and V is TRBV11-1; D is perhaps TRBD1 (6 bases). Germline loops: CDR1 SGHAT, CDR2 FQDESV (reference sequence). The CDR3 has 15 amino acids. V was trimmed by 5 bases and J by 0 bases, leaving 14 bases between them. The CDR3 nucleotides are TGTGCCAGCAGCAGAATAGGGGGAACCTCCTACGAGCAGTACTTC. Its translation: CASSRIGGTSYEQYF.

The gene calls are TRBV7-8 and TRBJ1-2, with D perhaps TRBD1 (6 bases). Germline V gene lookup returns CDR1 SGHVS and CDR2 FQNEAQ. V was trimmed by 6 bases and J by 6 bases, leaving 17 bases between them. The CDR3 runs to 14 residues. CDR3: CASSKSSGGDGYTF. The CDR3 DNA is TGTGCCAGCAGTAAATCGTCGGGGGGCGATGGCTACACCTTC.

Only one count was recorded for this clone. The V call is TRBV19, the J call TRBJ1-2, with D possibly being TRBD1 (6 bases). The CDR3 extends over 13 amino acids. Trimming removed 3 bases at V and 3 bases at J, with 8 bases between. Germline lookup yields CDR1 LNHDA and CDR2 SQIVND (reference sequence). The CDR3 sequence: CASSIGGDYGYTF. The CDR3 DNA reads TGTGCCAGTAGTATTGGGGGCGACTATGGCTACACCTTC. The whole variable domain, remainder taken from reference TRBV19 and TRBJ1-2, is DGGITQSPKYLFRKEGQNVTLSCEQNLNHDAMYWYRQDPGQGLRLIYYSQIVNDFQKGDIAEGYSVSREKKESFPLTVTSAQKNPTAFYLCASSIGGDYGYTFGSGTRLTVV.

The CDR3 nucleotides are TGTGCCACCAGCAGAGATGCAGGGAACACTGAAGCTTTCTTT. Its protein product is CATSRDAGNTEAFF. The J gene is TRBJ1-1, the V gene TRBV15; D gene ambiguous. Germline CDR1 reads LNHNV; CDR2 reads YYDKDF (reference sequence). V gave up 0 bases and J gave up 1 base, with 6 bases separating them. The CDR3 has 14 residues.

The J gene is TRBJ1-6, the V gene TRBV5-5, with D possibly TRBD1 on 5 matching bases. Germline V lookup: CDR1 SGHKS, CDR2 YYEKEE (reference sequence). The V and J ends lost 7 bases and 1 base respectively, with 18 bases between them. The CDR3 contains 17 residues. CDR3: CASGSQVGGSYNSPLHF. The CDR3, as DNA: TGTGCCAGCGGCTCACAGGTGGGAGGATCCTATAATTCACCCCTCCACTTT.

The rearrangement uses TRBV19 and TRBJ1-2; the D gene is possibly TRBD1 (5 bases). CDR3 size: 15 residues. The ends were cut back, 1 base at V and 8 bases at J, with 17 bases in the middle. Looked up from germline, CDR1 is LNHDA and CDR2 is SQIVND (reference sequence). In DNA form, the CDR3 reads TGTGCCAGTAGTATAGGGACAAGGGCAAAGATCGGCTACACCTTC. It specifies CASSIGTRAKIGYTF.

This chain links TRBV6-5 with TRBJ2-1, with D uncertain. This CDR3 has 15 amino acids. CDR1 and CDR2 (germline): MNHEY, SVGAGI. Trimming stripped 2 bases from V and 2 bases from J, with 10 bases between. CDR3 DNA: TGTGCCAGCAGTTACGACTCAGCCCCCTACAATGAGCAGTTCTTC. This codes for CASSYDSAPYNEQFF.